This TCR beta chain came from a study of post-analysis software for immune sequencing data. Deletions cut 4 bases from V and 8 bases from J, with 6 bases between. The CDR3 length is 11 residues. Germline assignment: CDR1 SEHNR and CDR2 FQNEAQ (reference sequence). Study results and caveats: In patients, TRBV5-6, TRBV5-1 and TRBV20-1 belonged to roughly five TRBV segments found more frequently than in controls.

Presence of unique molecular identifiers characterized the TCR beta cDNA libraries. TCRdb re-derived calls from the PCR reads in MiXCR, one entry per CDR3 protein. The sample contains 150,000 to 200,000 distinct CDR3 sequences, approximately 35% of which appear only once. The sample holds a few counts of this clonotype. Its target is unknown. The clonotype was recovered from a girl aged 5 to 17 with multiple sclerosis. The rearrangement links TRBV7-9 to TRBJ2-1, with D perhaps TRBD2 (6 bases). Here the sequenced sample was blood, taken after autologous hematopoietic stem cell transplantation. In DNA form, the CDR3 reads TGTGCCAGCAGCTCGGGGGATGAGCAGTTCTTC. This encodes CASSSGDEQFF.